This T cell receptor beta chain was sequenced during a study of shared clonotypes between healthy human individuals. Remarks on this clone: Its specificity is unknown.

Clones were sequenced by immunoSEQ multiplex PCR, and TCRdb holds only the in-frame ones, with some missing. The table records about 2.3 million clones, 93% of them present only once. Study-level points and caveats: Unshared clonotypes carried lower generation probabilities than those common to all four donors.

Germline trimming cut 1 base from V and 5 bases from J; bases unmatched to any gene: 2. This CDR3 has 14 residues. Germline V CDR1 and CDR2: MGHRA, YSYEKL. Specimen: naive CD4+ T cells from PBMCs. As to subset: CD45RA+ positively selected. The clonotype was recovered from a man younger than 35 in good health. Some clones in this sample may be carry-over from other donors' samples. The V call is TRBV4-1, the J call TRBJ2-1; 7 nucleotides agree with TRBD2. The CDR3 loop reads CASSQVGRDNEQFF. The CDR3 DNA is TGCGCCAGCAGCCAAGTAGGGAGGGACAATGAGCAGTTCTTC.